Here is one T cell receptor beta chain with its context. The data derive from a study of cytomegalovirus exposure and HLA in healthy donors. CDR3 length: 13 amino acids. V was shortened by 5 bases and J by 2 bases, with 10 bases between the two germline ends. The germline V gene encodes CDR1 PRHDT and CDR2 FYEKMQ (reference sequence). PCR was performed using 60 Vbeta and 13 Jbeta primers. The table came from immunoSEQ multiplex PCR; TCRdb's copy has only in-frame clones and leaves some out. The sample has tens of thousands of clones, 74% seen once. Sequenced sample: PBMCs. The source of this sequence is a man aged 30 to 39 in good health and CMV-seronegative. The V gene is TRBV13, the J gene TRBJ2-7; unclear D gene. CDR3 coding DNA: TGTGCCAGCAGCCATCAGAGCGCCTACGAGCAGTACTTC. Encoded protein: CASSHQSAYEQYF. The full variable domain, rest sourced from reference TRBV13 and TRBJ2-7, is AAGVIQSPRHLIKEKRETATLKCYPIPRHDTVYWYQQGPGQDPQFLISFYEKMQSDKGSIPDRFSAQQFSDYHSELNMSSLELGDSALYFCASSHQSAYEQYFGPGTRLTVT.